The present TCR beta chain was sequenced within a study of memory CD4+ T cells and cytomegalovirus serostatus. TCRdb keeps only in-frame clones here, not all; method: immunoSEQ multiplex PCR. The table has over 45,000 clones, approximately 86% seen once; the top ten hold about 0.5%. The sort gate was single viable CD3+CD4+CD8-CD45RO+ cells for memory CD4+ T cells. Germline CDR1 and CDR2: SGHTA and FQGNSA. The CDR3 loop spans 14 amino acids. Trimming stripped 2 bases from V and 10 bases from J, with 17 bases between. This receptor was taken from an adult in good health and CMV-seronegative. Some clones in this sample may be carry-over from other donors' samples. The chain is built from TRBV7-2 and TRBJ1-1; D might be TRBD1 (6 bases). The sequenced sample was memory CD4+ T cells from blood. The CDR3 region is CASSLNSRGRGAFF. Here the CDR3 DNA reads TGTGCCAGCAGCTTAAATTCCAGGGGCCGAGGAGCTTTCTTT.